The T cell receptor (beta chain) under discussion was sequenced for a study of control samples from healthy donors and cancer patients. Only in-frame clones appear in the TCRdb table, and some are missing; sequencing was by immunoSEQ multiplex PCR. The profile shows tens of thousands of clones, about nine tenths of them singletons. The CDR3 length is 17 residues. The specimen was blood. This receptor was taken from a man in his forties or fifties in good health. The V and J genes are TRBV1 and TRBJ1-5. TRBV1 is listed as a pseudogene. Here the CDR3 reads CTSSQDWTSKSNQPQHF. Here the CDR3 DNA reads TGCACCAGCAGCCAAGATTGGACCTCGAAGAGCAATCAGCCCCAGCATTTT.